This section outlines one T cell receptor (beta chain) sequence together with its context. Its antigen is unidentified. TCRdb reprocessed the 5' RACE reads via MiXCR and lists one record per CDR3 protein. The sample shows approximately 60,000 distinct CDR3 sequences, approximately 9% of them seen only once. The CDR3 is made up of 13 amino acids. Germline CDR1 reads SGHRS; CDR2 reads YFSETQ. The V end lost 3 bases, the J end lost 1 base, and 6 bases lay between the germline ends. This entry is derived from a study of T-cell memory formation after mild COVID-19. Study observations and caveats: That cross-reactive memory joined was suggested by some responding clones appearing in pre-infection memory. Nothing confirmed that second-wave clones peaking on day 37 were specific for SARS-CoV-2.

The chain has TRBV5-1 and TRBJ2-3, with D possibly TRBD2 on 5 matching bases. The sample taken for sequencing was PBMCs or a T cell subset sorted from them (not recorded which). This clonotype was sampled from a man younger than 35 who had mild COVID-19 (a few samples of this study predate the infection). Cell type and time point are not known. CDR3 amino acids: CASSWTRTDTQYF. In nucleotides, the CDR3 is TGCGCCAGCAGCTGGACTCGCACAGATACGCAGTATTTT.